The T cell receptor (beta chain) under discussion was sequenced for a study of Ad26.COV2.S vaccination and SARS-CoV-2 variants. Study in general: The Ad26.COV2.S arm of the COV1001 trial was where the donor was placed. The vaccine Ad26.COV2.S was put into the muscle once, or twice with 56 days between. Regarding the study as a whole: Similar non-spike TCR breadth was observed in recipients of vaccine and of placebo.

With respect to this clone: Its antigen remains unidentified.

The germline V gene has CDR1 SEHNR and CDR2 FQNEAQ (reference sequence). The V and J ends lost 6 bases and 6 bases respectively, with 14 bases between them. The CDR3 consists of 14 residues. Treatment here: 15 to 20 received Ad26.COV2.S at low or high dose, single or two shots; five or six received placebo; per-sample allocation not given. Sampling took place 63 days after the first vaccine or placebo injection. The table came from immunoSEQ multiplex PCR; TCRdb's copy has only in-frame clones and leaves some out. Counted here are 300,000 to 400,000 clones, around four fifths occurring once; the ten biggest clones make up about 2.1%.

The sequencing here drew on peripheral blood, taken in a trial of Ad26.COV2.S vaccine versus placebo. This chain uses TRBV7-9 with TRBJ2-2, with D possibly being TRBD1 (7 bases). The sequence was collected from a person between 18 and 60 years old who received the Ad26.COV2.S COVID-19 vaccine or a placebo. This chain's CDR3 is CASSSTGEAGELFF. The CDR3 region has the DNA TGTGCCAGCAGTTCAACAGGGGAGGCCGGGGAGCTGTTTTTT. The full variable domain, rest sourced from reference TRBV7-9 and TRBJ2-2, is DTGVSQNPRHKITKRGQNVTFRCDPISEHNRLYWYRQTLGQGPEFLTYFQNEAQLEKSRLLSDRFSAERPKGSFSTLEIQRTEQGDSAMYLCASSSTGEAGELFFGEGSRLTVL.